The 25 T cell receptor beta chains presented below share a single source sample, sequenced in a study of blood T cells in healthy people across ages. PCR was performed a second time for about 7 to 11 cycles using a sample-barcoded 5' primer and a J-beta primer mix. MiXCR was run by TCRdb on the 5' RACE reads, yielding one entry per CDR3 protein. The sample has some 640,000 distinct CDR3 sequences; approximately 30% are singletons. Sequencing used blood. Every receptor here comes from a woman aged 80 or older in good health.

The rearrangement links TRBV9 to TRBJ1-1; 9 positions match TRBD1. Trimming removed 0 bases from V and 2 bases from J; junction bases left unmatched: 8. The CDR3 runs to 17 residues. The germline V gene encodes CDR1 SGDLS and CDR2 YYNGEE. In nucleotides, the CDR3 is TGTGCCAGCAGCGTAGACTACAGGGGGCTCGGAAACACTGAAGCTTTCTTT. It specifies CASSVDYRGLGNTEAFF.

This chain connects TRBV7-2 to TRBJ1-4; possibly TRBD1 for D (5 bases). The CDR3 is 14 residues long. V lost 8 bases and J lost 4, with 14 bases in between. CDR1 and CDR2 from the germline V gene are SGHTA and FQGNSA. For the CDR3, the DNA is TGTGCCAGCCGTCGGGGCAGGGTTAATGAAAAACTGTTTTTT. It codes for CASRRGRVNEKLFF.

As for this clonotype: A read error may be the cause here, since a much bigger clone is one base away. V is TRBV12-3 or TRBV12-4 and J is TRBJ2-1; D tentatively reads TRBD1 or TRBD2 (5 bases each). This CDR3 contains 13 residues. Trimming stripped 3 bases from V and 13 bases from J, with 16 bases between. DNA of the CDR3: TGTGCCAGCAGTTTGGACGCCGTCGGGACCCAGTTCTTC. Translation: CASSLDAVGTQFF.

This clonotype was seen many times. The genes are TRBV5-6 and TRBJ2-1; TRBD1 might be the D (6 bases). V was trimmed by 1 base and J by 5 bases, leaving 13 bases between them. This CDR3 contains 15 residues. Germline CDR1 is SGHDT and CDR2 is YYEEEE. CDR3 amino acids: CASSLYLQGHNEQFF. The CDR3 DNA is TGTGCCAGCAGCTTGTACTTGCAGGGGCACAATGAGCAGTTCTTC.

This clonotype was recorded a few times. One end of the junction fails to match germline, which may point to a read error. The chain has TRBV30 and TRBJ2-7; 8 bases match TRBD1. Looked up from germline, CDR1 is GTSNPN and CDR2 is SVGIG (reference sequence). The CDR3 extends over 13 amino acids. As DNA, the CDR3 is TGTGCCTGGAGTCCAGGGGGCTCCTACGAGCGGTACTTC. As protein: CAWSPGGSYERYF. The full variable domain, its missing parts supplied by reference TRBV30 and TRBJ2-7, is SQTIHQWPATLVQPVGSPLSLECTVEGTSNPNLYWYRQAAGRGLQLLFYSVGIGQISSEVPQNLSASRPQDRQFILSSKKLLLSDSGFYLCAWSPGGSYERYFGPGTRLTVT.

The table lists this clonotype with a few counts. This chain joins TRBV18 and TRBJ1-1, with D unclear. This CDR3 comprises 15 residues. V was clipped by 4 bases and J by 4 bases, with 16 bases between them. Germline V CDR1 and CDR2: KGHSH, LQKENI. The CDR3 loop is CASSRRSGMGTEAFF. The CDR3 bases are TGTGCCAGCTCACGGAGGAGTGGAATGGGCACTGAAGCTTTCTTT.

There are many counts of this clonotype. V usage is TRBV7-2 and J usage is TRBJ1-2, with a possible D match to TRBD1 (5 bases). With 5 bases removed from V and 4 bases from J, the gap between germline ends came to 8 bases. Germline values: CDR1 SGHTA, CDR2 FQGNSA. The CDR3 loop spans 12 amino acids. CDR3 sequence: CASSVDSYGYTF. The CDR3 bases are TGTGCCAGCAGCGTCGACAGCTATGGCTACACCTTC.

Concerning this clonotype: This could be a read error, since a much larger clone is one nucleotide away. V is TRBV25-1 and J is TRBJ2-5; 8 nucleotides agree with TRBD2. The DNA end lines up better with TRBJ2-1; the J call may be wrong. The germline CDR1 and CDR2 sequences are MGHDK and SYGVNS. The length of the CDR3 is 16 residues. CDR3 sequence: CASSEYGRGTQETQFF. In DNA form, the CDR3 reads TGTGCCAGCAGTGAATACGGGAGGGGAACCCAAGAGACCCAGTTCTTC.

This clonotype has at least ten counts. The V call is TRBV12-3 or TRBV12-4, the J call TRBJ2-1, with D perhaps assigned TRBD1 or TRBD2 (5 bases each). CDR3 length equals 16 residues. V lost 5 bases and J lost 4, with 18 bases in between. CDR3 region: CASSPLGDPVYNEQFF. The CDR3 DNA follows: TGTGCCAGCAGTCCGCTCGGGGACCCCGTTTACAATGAGCAGTTCTTC.

In this sample, this clonotype turned up many times. This chain connects TRBV7-9 to TRBJ2-1, with TRBD2 matching over 8 bases. This CDR3 has 15 residues. The ends lost 2 bases at V and 4 bases at J; junction bases unmatched: 4. Germline V gives CDR1 SEHNR, CDR2 FQNEAQ (reference sequence). CDR3 in DNA: TGTGCCAGCAGCTTACGTAGCGGGGATTACAATGAGCAGTTCTTC. Translating gives CASSLRSGDYNEQFF. The full variable domain, with the rest looked up from reference TRBV7-9 and TRBJ2-1, is DTGVSQNPRHKITKRGQNVTFRCDPISEHNRLYWYRQTLGQGPEFLTYFQNEAQLEKSRLLSDRFSAERPKGSFSTLEIQRTEQGDSAMYLCASSLRSGDYNEQFFGPGTRLTVL.

This clonotype was detected only a few times. The gene calls are TRBV15 and TRBJ2-3, with 7 positions matching TRBD1. The length of the CDR3 is 14 residues. Germline CDR1 is LNHNV and CDR2 is YYDKDF (reference sequence). Unmatched junction bases numbered 5, after V lost 5 bases and J lost 3 bases. The CDR3 reads CATSRGGGTDTQYF. In nucleotides, the CDR3 is TGTGCCACCAGCCGAGGGGGCGGGACAGATACGCAGTATTTT.

This rearrangement joins TRBV6-1 to TRBJ2-3; tentatively, D is TRBD1 or TRBD2 (5 bases each). The CDR3 runs 16 residues. Germline-derived CDR1 and CDR2 are MNHNS and SASEGT. The V and J ends lost 4 bases and 2 bases respectively, with 16 bases between them. CDR3 sequence: CASSVYWGPDTDTQYF. CDR3 DNA sequence: TGTGCCAGCAGTGTTTACTGGGGACCCGACACAGATACGCAGTATTTT.

Many counts were recorded for this clonotype. The chain is built from TRBV9 and TRBJ2-1; D possibly corresponds to TRBD2 (5 bases). Germline CDR1 reads SGDLS; CDR2 reads YYNGEE. V lost 0 bases and J 2 bases, leaving 12 bases between the germline ends. The CDR3 has 16 amino acids. CDR3 amino acids: CASSVGSGWAYNEQFF. Written as DNA, the CDR3 is TGTGCCAGCAGCGTAGGGTCGGGATGGGCCTACAATGAGCAGTTCTTC.

The J gene is TRBJ1-1, the V gene TRBV30; no reliable D call. Germline values: CDR1 GTSNPN, CDR2 SVGIG (reference sequence). The CDR3 length is 12 residues. V lost 0 bases and J 3 bases, leaving 5 bases between the germline ends. The CDR3: CAWSVADTEAFF. The CDR3, as DNA: TGTGCCTGGAGTGTAGCAGACACTGAAGCTTTCTTT.

The chain recombines TRBV2 with TRBJ2-3; 13 bases agree with TRBD2. Per germline, CDR1 SNHLY and CDR2 FYNNEI. Trimming removed 6 bases from V and 4 bases from J; junction bases left unmatched: 10. The CDR3 spans 17 residues. The CDR3 reads CASSFTLLAGGSDTQYF. CDR3 nucleotides: TGTGCCAGCAGCTTCACCCTACTAGCGGGGGGGTCAGATACGCAGTATTTT.

This chain connects TRBV28 to TRBJ1-1, with TRBD1 identical over 9 bases. Germline loops: CDR1 MDHEN, CDR2 SYDVKM. Germline trimming cut 8 bases from V and 5 bases from J; bases unmatched to any gene: 6. This CDR3 spans 13 amino acids. The CDR3 nucleotides are TGTGCCAGCCAGACAGGGGGGTGGACTGAAGCTTTCTTT. As protein: CASQTGGWTEAFF.

The table lists this clonotype with many counts. The genes are TRBV10-3 and TRBJ2-7, with D perhaps matching TRBD1 (5 bases). Per germline, CDR1 ENHRY and CDR2 SYGVKD. This CDR3 has 12 amino acids. V was shortened by 2 bases and J by 5 bases, with 7 bases between the two germline ends. CDR3 DNA: TGTGCCATCAGTGAGGTGGGGCACGAGCAGTACTTC. Translating gives CAISEVGHEQYF.

This clonotype was observed at least ten times. V usage is TRBV20-1 and J usage is TRBJ1-2; tentative D call: TRBD1 (5 bases). The CDR3 spans 14 residues. V lost 6 bases, J lost 6 bases, and 20 bases lay in between. Germline-derived CDR1 and CDR2 are DFQATT and SNEGSKA (reference sequence). DNA of the CDR3: TGCAGTGCCCCGCCCGGTTATGGGGGGAATGGCTACACCTTC. It encodes CSAPPGYGGNGYTF.

This clonotype came up a few times. The chain links TRBV20-1 to TRBJ1-5; a weak D match, TRBD1 (6 bases). Germline CDR1 is DFQATT and CDR2 is SNEGSKA (reference sequence). V was pared by 5 bases and J by 4 bases, with 18 bases between. This CDR3 region has 15 residues. The CDR3 nucleotides read TGCAGTGCTCTTCAGCCCGGAGGGGGAAATCAGCCCCAGCATTTT. Translating it yields CSALQPGGGNQPQHF.

At least ten counts were recorded for this clonotype. The chain recombines TRBV6-2 or TRBV6-3 with TRBJ2-7, with a tentative D call TRBD2 (6 bases). There are 13 residues in the CDR3. V shed 7 bases and J shed 0 bases, with 10 bases lying between them. CDR1 and CDR2 from the germline V gene are MNHEY and SVGEGT. The CDR3 region is CASMEGSSYEQYF. The CDR3 bases are TGTGCCAGCATGGAGGGTAGCTCCTACGAGCAGTACTTC.

In this sample, this clonotype turned up many times. The rearrangement joins TRBV30 to TRBJ1-1; weak D call: TRBD1 (6 bases). This CDR3 comprises 14 residues. Trimming took 3 bases from V and 6 from J, leaving 17 bases between them. Germline values: CDR1 GTSNPN, CDR2 SVGIG (reference sequence). The CDR3 region is CAWSPTGYGAEAFF. In nucleotides, the CDR3 is TGTGCCTGGAGCCCGACAGGATACGGGGCTGAAGCTTTCTTT.

V is TRBV7-3 and J is TRBJ1-1; 8 bases are a match to TRBD1. Germline V gene sequence: CDR1 SGHTA, CDR2 FQGTGA. The CDR3 is 14 amino acids. V lost 5 bases to trimming and J lost 11 bases; unmatched junction nucleotides: 13. In DNA form, the CDR3 reads TGTGCCAGCAGCCAATCCCCCCAGGGGGCGCCGGCTTTCTTT. It is translated as CASSQSPQGAPAFF. The full variable domain, its missing parts supplied by reference TRBV7-3 and TRBJ1-1, is GAGVSQTPSNKVTEKGKYVELRCDPISGHTALYWYRQSLGQGPEFLIYFQGTGAADDSGLPNDRFFAVRPEGSVSTLKIQRTERGDSAVYLCASSQSPQGAPAFFGQGTRLTVV.

This chain uses TRBV7-9 with TRBJ1-6; 11 nucleotides agree with TRBD1. V was pared by 1 base and J by 9 bases, with 2 bases of the junction left unmatched. The CDR3 runs to 15 residues. Germline V gene data show CDR1 as SEHNR and CDR2 as FQNEAQ (reference sequence). As DNA, the CDR3 is TGTGCCAGCAGCTTAGTCGGGACAGGGGGTTCACCCCTCCACTTT. Translated: CASSLVGTGGSPLHF.

Comment on this clonotype: This may be a read error: a much more frequent sequence differs by one nucleotide. The chain links TRBV30 to TRBJ2-1; TRBD2 agrees at 8 bases. The closer fit of TRBJ2-7 to the DNA end suggests the J call may be wrong. This CDR3 spans 14 amino acids. The V gene's germline CDR1 is GTSNPN and CDR2 SVGIG (reference sequence). This chain's CDR3 is CAHEAGGTYNEQYF. CDR3 nucleotide sequence: TGTGCCCATGAGGCGGGGGGCACCTACAATGAGCAGTACTTC.

The chain joins TRBV5-1 to TRBJ2-2, with 7 bases aligning to TRBD1. From germline, CDR1 is SGHRS and CDR2 YFSETQ. V shed 9 bases and J 5 bases; nucleotides not matched to a gene: 4. This CDR3 comprises 12 residues. CDR3 sequence (DNA): TGCGCCACGACAGGGCGAACCGGGGAGCTGTTTTTT. It codes for CATTGRTGELFF.